Below, one T cell receptor (beta chain) is given with its context. Its cognate antigen is unknown. This specimen belongs to a study of T cell responses to AZD1222 COVID-19 vaccine. Clones were sequenced by immunoSEQ multiplex PCR, and TCRdb holds only the in-frame ones, with some missing. The sample includes around 160,000 clones, 85% to 95% of them seen just once. Whole-study findings and limits: Donors skewed white British and female; clonal diversity was possibly underestimated. Increased Spike-specific TCR breadth and depth were observed after two AZD1222 doses. Repertoire sampling occurred only after the peak T cell response. Mapped onto spike, vaccine-associated CD4 TCRs spanned it and were dominant at 160-218 and 743-854.

The CDR3 spans 14 residues. The rearrangement links TRBV21-1 to TRBJ2-5. TRBV21-1 is labeled a pseudogene. Here the sequenced sample was peripheral blood, taken 28 days after the second AZD1222 dose. The sequence was obtained from an adult who received the AZD1222 COVID-19 vaccine. The CDR3 region has the DNA TGTGCCAGCAGCAAATGGCAGCCAATAAAGACCCAGTACTTC. Its translation: CASSKWQPIKTQYF.